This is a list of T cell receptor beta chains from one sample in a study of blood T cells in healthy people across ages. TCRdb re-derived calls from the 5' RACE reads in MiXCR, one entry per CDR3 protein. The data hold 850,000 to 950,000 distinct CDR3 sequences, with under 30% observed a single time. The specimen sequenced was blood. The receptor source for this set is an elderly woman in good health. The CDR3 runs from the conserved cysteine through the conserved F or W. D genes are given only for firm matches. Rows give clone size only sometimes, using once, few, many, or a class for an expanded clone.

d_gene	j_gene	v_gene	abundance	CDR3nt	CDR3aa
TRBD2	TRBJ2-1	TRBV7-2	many	TGTGCCAGCAGCCCCACCGGGGGGTATGAGCAGTTCTTC	CASSPTGGYEQFF
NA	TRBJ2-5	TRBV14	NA	TGTGCCAGCAGCCAAGATCTCACTGGGGCCCCGGGGGTCGAGACCCAGTACTTC	CASSQDLTGAPGVETQYF
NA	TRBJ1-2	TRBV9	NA	TGTGCCAGCAGCTCTGACAGTTGCTATGGCTACACCTTC	CASSSDSCYGYTF
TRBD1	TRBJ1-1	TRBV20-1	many	TGCAGTGCTAGAGATGGCAGGGGGAGCACTGAAGCTTTCTTT	CSARDGRGSTEAFF
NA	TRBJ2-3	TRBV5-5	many	TGTGCCAGCAGCTTGGCCCCGGATCGAAGCACAGATACGCAGTATTTT	CASSLAPDRSTDTQYF
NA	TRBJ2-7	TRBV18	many	TGTGCCAGCTCACCAAACCGGGGCGAGCAGTACTTC	CASSPNRGEQYF
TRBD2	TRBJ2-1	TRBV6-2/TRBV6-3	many	TGTGCCAGCAGCTACACCTCGGGGGGTCGCTCCAATGAGCAGTTCTTC	CASSYTSGGRSNEQFF
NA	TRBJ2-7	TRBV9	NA	TGTGCCAGCAGCGTAGATTGGGACCAGTCCTACGAGCAGTACTTC	CASSVDWDQSYEQYF
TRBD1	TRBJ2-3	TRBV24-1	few	TGTGCCACATCCGGGACAGGGCATAGAGATACGCAGTATTTT	CATSGTGHRDTQYF
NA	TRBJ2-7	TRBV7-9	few	TGTGCCAGCAGTGGCAGTAACTACGGGCAGTACTTC	CASSGSNYGQYF
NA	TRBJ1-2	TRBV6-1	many	TGTGCCAGCAGTCGACCAAGCTATGGCTACACCTTC	CASSRPSYGYTF
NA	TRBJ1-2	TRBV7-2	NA	TGCGCCAGCAGCCAAGATCACCTGGTGAGGGATGGCTACACCTTC	CASSQDHLVRDGYTF
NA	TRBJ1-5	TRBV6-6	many	TGTGCCAGCACCGGGGCCGAACCGTATAGCAATCAGCCCCAGCATTTT	CASTGAEPYSNQPQHF
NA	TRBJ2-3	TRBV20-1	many	TGCAGTGCTGGCCGGGGTCCTCCCACAGATACGCAGTATTTT	CSAGRGPPTDTQYF
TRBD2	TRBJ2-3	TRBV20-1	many	TGCAGTGTTTCCCCTAAGACTAGCGACACAGATACGCAGTATTTT	CSVSPKTSDTDTQYF
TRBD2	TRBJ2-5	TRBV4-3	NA	TGCGCCAGCAGCCAAGACGTACGGGGGGGCATTAGTGCAGAGACCCAGTACTTC	CASSQDVRGGISAETQYF